This TCR beta chain appears in the sequencing data of a study of tumor-infiltrating lymphocytes in primary liver carcinoma. This CDR3 comprises 14 residues. V lost 7 bases and J lost 0, with 10 bases in between. The V gene's germline CDR1 is MDHEN and CDR2 SYDVKM. The source of the blood RNA was unsorted whole blood, and germline DNA was extracted as well. TCR beta cDNA came from about 500 ng total RNA, primed with a constant-region primer. Construction of TCR beta libraries relied on three successive nested multiplex PCR rounds employing slightly modified ARM-PCR. Researchers ran the first two PCR rounds for approximately 9 cycles each with TRBV1-TRBV30 forward primers and a C-beta reverse primer. One entry per CDR3 protein results from TCRdb running MiXCR on the multiplex PCR reads. Counted here are about 200,000 distinct CDR3 sequences, almost 65% occurring once; the ten biggest clones make up roughly 6.4%.

Sequenced input: peripheral blood. This sequence was found in a woman in her sixties with primary liver carcinoma and hepatitis B virus infection. V gene TRBV28 combines with J gene TRBJ1-3; perhaps TRBD1 as D (5 bases). CDR3 coding DNA: TGTGCCAGCAAGGGGTCCCTCTCTGGAAACACCATATATTTT. Encoded protein: CASKGSLSGNTIYF.